This T cell receptor beta chain was sequenced during a study of cytomegalovirus exposure and HLA in healthy donors. Across the study: There were about 85 million unique TCRs (from HLA-typed donors) in an early data release.

The PCR was carried out with 60 Vbeta primers and 13 Jbeta primers. How the authors handled the data: A follow-up analysis tallied tens of millions of unique TCR beta chains, roughly 11 million shared. Assay used: immunoSEQ multiplex PCR; TCRdb lists only in-frame clones, some missing. The DNA was the basis for D and trimming; V, J and clone size are from that table. This table has 150,000 to 200,000 clones, more than 65% appearing once. CDR1 KGHSH and CDR2 LQKENI come from the germline V gene. The ends were cut back, 1 base at V and 7 bases at J, with 13 bases in the middle. The CDR3 contains 14 residues. Study observations and caveats: Cytomegalovirus status, reportedly, was diagnosed with high specificity and sensitivity by the classifier. The authors enumerated 150 to 200 TCR beta chains as linked to cytomegalovirus.

This clone was observed a handful of times. Its antigen is unknown. V is TRBV18 and J is TRBJ1-2; D possibly corresponds to TRBD1 (5 bases). The origin of this receptor is a man younger than 35 in good health and CMV-seropositive. Input material: PBMCs. This CDR3 is CASSPRPQGGGYTF. CDR3 DNA sequence: TGTGCCAGCTCACCACGGCCTCAGGGTGGTGGCTACACCTTC. The full variable domain, in which reference TRBV18 and TRBJ1-2 provide the parts outside the CDR3, is NAGVMQNPRHLVRRRGQEARLRCSPMKGHSHVYWYRQLPEEGLKFMVYLQKENIIDESGMPKERFSAEFPKEGPSILRIQQVVRGDSAAYFCASSPRPQGGGYTFGSGTRLTVV.